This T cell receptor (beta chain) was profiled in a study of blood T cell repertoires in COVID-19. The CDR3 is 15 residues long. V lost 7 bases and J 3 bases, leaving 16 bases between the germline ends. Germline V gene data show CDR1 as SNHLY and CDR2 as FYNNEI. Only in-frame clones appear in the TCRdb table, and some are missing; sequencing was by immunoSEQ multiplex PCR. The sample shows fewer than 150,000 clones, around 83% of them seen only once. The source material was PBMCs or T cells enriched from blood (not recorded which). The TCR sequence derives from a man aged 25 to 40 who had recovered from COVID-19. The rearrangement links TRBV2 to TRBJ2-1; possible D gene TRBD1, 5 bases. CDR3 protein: CASIPQQGNYNEQFF. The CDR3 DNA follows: TGTGCCAGCATCCCCCAGCAGGGCAACTACAATGAGCAGTTCTTC.